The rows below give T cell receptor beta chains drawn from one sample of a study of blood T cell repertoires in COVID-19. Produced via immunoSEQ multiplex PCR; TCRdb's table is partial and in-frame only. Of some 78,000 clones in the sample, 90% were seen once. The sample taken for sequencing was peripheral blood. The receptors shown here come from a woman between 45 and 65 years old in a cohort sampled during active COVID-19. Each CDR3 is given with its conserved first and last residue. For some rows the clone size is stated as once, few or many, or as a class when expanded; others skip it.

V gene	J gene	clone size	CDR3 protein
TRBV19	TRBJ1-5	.	CASSAPDRGDDQPQHF
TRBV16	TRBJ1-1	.	CASSQSTGEGTEAFF
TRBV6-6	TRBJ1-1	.	CASSRAEGTEAFF
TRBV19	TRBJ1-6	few	CASTDPSASGSPLHF
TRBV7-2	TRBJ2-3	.	CASSRDFTDTQYF
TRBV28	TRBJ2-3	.	CASSLRIAGEGTDTQYF
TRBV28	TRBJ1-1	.	CASSPTLTTAGAMNTEAFF
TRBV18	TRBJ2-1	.	CASSPELHNEQFF
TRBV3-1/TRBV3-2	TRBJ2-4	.	CASSPFTTEDIQYF
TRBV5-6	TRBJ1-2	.	CASRQVGGGYTF
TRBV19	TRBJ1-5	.	CASSMDRDQPQHF
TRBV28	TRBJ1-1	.	CASSLGGQGRRNTEAFF
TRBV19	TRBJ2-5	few	CASSIVAAGFVQETQYF
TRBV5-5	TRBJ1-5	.	CASSLGTQDVGNQPQHF
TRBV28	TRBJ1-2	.	CASSYQGADGYTF
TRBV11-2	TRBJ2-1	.	CASSLHGEQFF
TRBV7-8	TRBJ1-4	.	CASSPNIADEKLFF
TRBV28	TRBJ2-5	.	CASSSPGLPVQYF
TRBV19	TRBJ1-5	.	CASNPEVRRGKGQPQHF
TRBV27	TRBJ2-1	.	CASSPAGTKGGEQFF
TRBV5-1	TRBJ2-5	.	CASSESGTGGETQYF
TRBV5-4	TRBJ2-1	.	CASSSMGQYNEQFF
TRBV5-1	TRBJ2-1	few	CASSLPPGRSDNEQFF
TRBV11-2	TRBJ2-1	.	CASSHEAGGQQSPYNEQFF
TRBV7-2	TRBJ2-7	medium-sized	CASSFGLAESSYEQYF
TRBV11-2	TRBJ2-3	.	CASSSGLAAHRLWDTQYF